These 13 T cell receptor beta chains came from one sample sequenced in a study of blood T cell repertoires in COVID-19. TCRdb's table, derived via immunoSEQ multiplex PCR, lists solely in-frame clones and lacks some. The table has roughly 200,000 clones, around 94% seen once. Sequenced: peripheral blood. These receptors came from a man in his thirties or forties with COVID-19, enrolled during active disease.

The chain joins TRBV20-1 to TRBJ2-3; a possible D gene is TRBD1 (5 bases). The CDR3 has 14 amino acids. The V end lost 3 bases, the J end lost 3 bases, and 13 bases lay between the germline ends. The germline V gene has CDR1 DFQATT and CDR2 SNEGSKA (reference sequence). The chain's CDR3 is CSASDGALTDTQYF. The CDR3 DNA follows: TGCAGTGCTAGTGATGGGGCATTGACAGATACGCAGTATTTT.

Of note for this clone: Other DNA sequences in this specimen translate into the identical CDR3. This chain connects TRBV30 to TRBJ1-3; 7 bases map to TRBD1. CDR1 GTSNPN and CDR2 SVGIG come from the germline V gene (reference sequence). Germline trimming cut 5 bases from V and 0 bases from J; bases unmatched to any gene: 1. The CDR3 consists of 13 residues. The CDR3 region has the DNA TGTGCCTGGTCAGGGGGCTCTGGAAACACCATATATTTT. Translation gives CAWSGGSGNTIYF.

The rearrangement uses TRBV6-1 and TRBJ1-5, with unresolved D. V lost 1 base and J 12 bases, leaving 7 bases between the germline ends. This CDR3 has 11 amino acids. The germline V gene has CDR1 MNHNS and CDR2 SASEGT. This CDR3 is CASSEVRDQHF. In DNA, the CDR3 is TGTGCCAGCAGTGAAGTCCGGGACCAGCATTTT.

This sequence joins TRBV3-1 (or the pseudogene TRBV3-2) and TRBJ2-7; D perhaps matches TRBD1 (5 bases). The germline V gene has CDR1 LGHDT and CDR2 YNNKEL (reference sequence). Trimming cost V 1 base and J 3 bases, with 13 bases left between them. CDR3 length: 15 amino acids. The CDR3 DNA is TGTGCCAGCAGCCAAGCGGCAGGGTTTAACTACGAGCAGTACTTC. It encodes CASSQAAGFNYEQYF.

This clone has just one count. J is TRBJ2-3 and V is TRBV7-9, with 10 bases that match TRBD2. The ends lost 3 bases at V and 6 bases at J; junction bases unmatched: 12. Germline-derived CDR1 and CDR2 are SEHNR and FQNEAQ (reference sequence). CDR3 length equals 17 residues. The DNA for the CDR3 is TGTGCCAGCAGCTTTACCCGCCTCGGGACTAGCGTCGATACGCAGTATTTT. Residues: CASSFTRLGTSVDTQYF.

This chain connects TRBV2 to TRBJ1-1; weak D call: TRBD1 (6 bases). This CDR3 comprises 15 residues. V lost 2 bases and J lost 1, with 11 bases in between. Germline loops: CDR1 SNHLY, CDR2 FYNNEI. The CDR3 spells CASSEIGQQNTEAFF. Here the CDR3 DNA reads TGTGCCAGCAGTGAAATTGGACAGCAGAACACTGAAGCTTTCTTT.

The chain links TRBV4-2 to TRBJ2-3, with TRBD2 identical over 9 bases. V lost 1 base to trimming and J lost 1 base; unmatched junction nucleotides: 3. This CDR3 is 16 amino acids long. Germline CDR1 reads LGHNA; CDR2 reads YNFKEQ. CDR3 nucleotide sequence: TGTGCCAGCAGCCAAGCTTCTAGCGGGGGCACAGATACGCAGTATTTT. It codes for CASSQASSGGTDTQYF.

The chain couples TRBV6-5 to TRBJ1-1; 8 bases agree with TRBD1. CDR3 length: 13 amino acids. The V gene's germline CDR1 is MNHEY and CDR2 SVGAGI. Losses at the gene ends were 7 bases for V and 2 bases for J; bases not matched to a gene: 3. The CDR3 DNA reads TGTGCCAGCACAGACAGGGGTAACACTGAAGCTTTCTTT. Protein product: CASTDRGNTEAFF.

The rearrangement links TRBV11-3 to TRBJ1-3; no definite D call. With 5 bases removed from V and 0 bases from J, the gap between germline ends came to 17 bases. CDR1 and CDR2 from the germline V gene are SGHNT and YENEEA. This CDR3 spans 17 amino acids. This chain's CDR3 is CASSGRAEIFSGNTIYF. The CDR3 DNA follows: TGTGCCAGCAGCGGGAGGGCCGAAATTTTCTCTGGAAACACCATATATTTT.

V usage is TRBV19 and J usage is TRBJ2-7; 7 nucleotides match TRBD1. The J segment lost 2 bases and the V segment lost 2 bases, leaving 6 bases of the junction unmatched. This CDR3 is built from 15 residues. Germline loops: CDR1 LNHDA, CDR2 SQIVND (reference sequence). This CDR3 reads CASSIPDRPPYEQYF. CDR3 DNA sequence: TGTGCCAGTAGTATACCGGACAGGCCACCCTACGAGCAGTACTTC.

The rearrangement uses TRBV19 and TRBJ1-2, with D maybe TRBD1 (5 bases). CDR1 is LNHDA and CDR2 is SQIVND in the germline V gene (reference sequence). The CDR3 sequence is 13 residues long. The V gene lost 3 bases and the J gene lost 3 bases, with 8 bases spanning the gap. The CDR3 reads CASSMQGDYGYTF. In DNA, the CDR3 is TGTGCCAGTAGTATGCAGGGCGACTATGGCTACACCTTC. Complete variable domain (other parts from reference TRBV19 and TRBJ1-2): DGGITQSPKYLFRKEGQNVTLSCEQNLNHDAMYWYRQDPGQGLRLIYYSQIVNDFQKGDIAEGYSVSREKKESFPLTVTSAQKNPTAFYLCASSMQGDYGYTFGSGTRLTVV.

The rearrangement uses TRBV9 and TRBJ1-5; 8 nucleotides agree with TRBD1. The CDR3 consists of 14 residues. The V gene end was trimmed by 3 bases and the J gene end by 11 bases; junction bases not matched to a gene: 10. Germline assignment: CDR1 SGDLS and CDR2 YYNGEE. The CDR3 DNA sequence: TGTGCCAGCAGCGCGGGACCCACAGGGGGGTCCCAGCATTTT. This codes for CASSAGPTGGSQHF.

The chain employs TRBV25-1 and TRBJ2-3, with no clear D. Trimming cost V 5 bases and J 2 bases, with 11 bases left between them. Germline V gene sequence: CDR1 MGHDK, CDR2 SYGVNS. This CDR3 is 14 amino acids long. CDR3 DNA: TGTGCCAGCAGTACTATGGCGATCACAGATACGCAGTATTTT. Translation: CASSTMAITDTQYF.